The T cell receptor beta chain under discussion was sequenced for a study of CD4+ T cells in melanoma. Study-wide results and limits: A reported correlation linked neoantigen-specific CD4+ T cells to CD8+, macrophage and B cell function. Neoantigen-specific CD4+ T cells in melanoma reportedly had diverse differentiation states.

Trimming removed 2 bases from V and 1 base from J, with 8 bases in between. Germline CDR1 reads GTSNPN; CDR2 reads SVGIG (reference sequence). This CDR3 comprises 13 residues. On this clone itself: Its target is unknown.

Assay: immunoSEQ multiplex PCR; the TCRdb copy retains only in-frame clones and omits some. The table records some 150,000 clones, around 90% of them present only once. The TCR sequence derives from a human donor with melanoma. This sequence joins TRBV30 and TRBJ1-1; D gene unclear. CDR3 nucleotide sequence: TGTGCCTGGAGTCGTGGTGGGAACACTGAAGCTTTCTTT. Protein product: CAWSRGGNTEAFF.